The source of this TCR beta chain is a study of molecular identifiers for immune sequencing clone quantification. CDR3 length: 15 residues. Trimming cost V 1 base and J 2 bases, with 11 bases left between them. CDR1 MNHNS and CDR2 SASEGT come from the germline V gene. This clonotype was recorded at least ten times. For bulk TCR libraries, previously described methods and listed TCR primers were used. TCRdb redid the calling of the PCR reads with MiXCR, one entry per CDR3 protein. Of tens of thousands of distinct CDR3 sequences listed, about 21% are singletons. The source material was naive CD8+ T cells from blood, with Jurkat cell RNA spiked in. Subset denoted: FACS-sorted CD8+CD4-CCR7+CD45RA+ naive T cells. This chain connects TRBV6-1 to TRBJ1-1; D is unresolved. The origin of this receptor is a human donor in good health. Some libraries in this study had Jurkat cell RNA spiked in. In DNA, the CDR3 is TGTGCCAGCAGTGAAGAGCTAGGATTAAACACTGAAGCTTTCTTT. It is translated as CASSEELGLNTEAFF.